This T cell receptor beta chain was retrieved from a study of patients and donors after allogeneic stem cell transplantation. One entry per CDR3 protein, called by TCRdb with MiXCR from the RT-PCR reads. The top ten hold 11% of the sample, which has approximately 200,000 distinct CDR3 sequences, 38% seen once. This clonotype was counted a few times. Sequencing was performed on blood, either unsorted or a sorted T cell fraction (not recorded which). The receptor was isolated from a human donor who was either an allogeneic HSCT recipient or a stem cell or donor lymphocyte infusion donor (not recorded which). It is not recorded whose cells these are; they may come from a transplant donor.

CDR3 in DNA: TGTGCCACCCAGGGACAGTTGAACACTGAAGCTTTCTTT. It encodes CATQGQLNTEAFF. The chain carries TRBV12-3 or TRBV12-4 and TRBJ1-1, with 7 bases identical to TRBD1. After removal of 10 bases from V and 0 bases from J, the junction contained 5 bases not matched to a gene. CDR3 length: 13 amino acids.